This is a list of T cell receptor beta chains from one sample in a study of shared clonotypes between healthy human individuals. Sequenced by immunoSEQ multiplex PCR; TCRdb stores in-frame clones only, minus some. The repertoire holds 150,000 to 200,000 clones, with about 93% as singletons. Material: naive CD4+ T cells sorted from blood. These receptors all come from a young woman in good health. CDR3s leave out the opening cysteine and the closing phenylalanine or tryptophan. The order of the fields is V gene, CDR3 protein.

TRBV6-1 | ASSTGQGDSSEQY
TRBV19 | ASSELGSGSYEQY
TRBV13 | ASSFRRVLSYEQY
TRBV5-1 | ASSWDTMNTEAF
TRBV19 | ASSTTVTNEKLF
TRBV7-9 | ASSLGQVNYGYT
TRBV7-9 | ASSPDGTPGGSYEQY
TRBV18 | ASSPRSANSGNTIY
TRBV6-5 | ASSYSRGTGETQY
TRBV18 | ASSPGPRGLSQPQH
TRBV6-5 | ASSFGRGGNSPLH
TRBV9 | ASSPRLADDYEQY
TRBV5-5 | ASSFRSTGKTYEQY
TRBV6-6 | ASSYSPDTEAF
TRBV10-3 | AISEGTGALSNQPQH
TRBV14 | ASSNRGTSYEQY
TRBV28 | ASLPSLPQGVGGGTEAF
TRBV5-5 | ASSLGNSGNTIY
TRBV6-1 | ASSPYSYEQY
TRBV30 | AWSPLWGSEQF
TRBV7-9 | ASSLFVGGQETQY
TRBV2 | ASTPQGTVAGELF
TRBV11-2 | ASSPRLAVPWRKQY
TRBV27 | ASSPYNSPLH
TRBV28 | ASSSGPDWAETQY
TRBV7-9 | ASSPRQGAGYGYT
TRBV7-2 | ASSEDLAGASYEQY
TRBV28 | ASRGAYYGYT
TRBV9 | ASSKSTGTGTEAF